This T cell receptor (beta chain) was recovered during a study of OX40 agonist ivuxolimab in advanced cancers. Only in-frame clones appear in the TCRdb table, and some are missing; sequencing was by immunoSEQ multiplex PCR. Of approximately 68,000 clones detected, around 88% appear once; the ten largest clones hold roughly 0.9%. V was cut by 6 bases and J by 1 base, with 16 bases left in between. CDR1 and CDR2 from the germline V gene are MNHEY and SVGAGI. This CDR3 region has 15 residues. This clone was picked up one time. The chain uses TRBV6-5 and TRBJ2-7; the D is unclear. The receptor's source is an adult with an advanced solid tumor such as melanoma, head and neck, liver or kidney cancer. Specimen: CD4+ or CD8+ T cells sorted from blood, collected in a trial of the OX40 agonist ivuxolimab. The CDR3, as DNA: TGTGCCAGCAGGGAAACTGATTTAGTATCCTACGAGCAGTACTTC. Translating it yields CASRETDLVSYEQYF.